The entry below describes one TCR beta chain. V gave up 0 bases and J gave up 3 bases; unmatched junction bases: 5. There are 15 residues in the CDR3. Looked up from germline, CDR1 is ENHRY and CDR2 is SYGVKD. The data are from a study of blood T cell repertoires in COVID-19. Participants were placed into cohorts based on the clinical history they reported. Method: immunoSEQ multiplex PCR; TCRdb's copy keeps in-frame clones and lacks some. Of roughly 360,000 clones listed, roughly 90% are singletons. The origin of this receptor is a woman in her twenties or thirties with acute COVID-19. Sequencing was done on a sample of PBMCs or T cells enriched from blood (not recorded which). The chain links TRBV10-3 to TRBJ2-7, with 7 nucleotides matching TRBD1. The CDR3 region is CAISESGAGGYEQYF. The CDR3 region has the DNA TGTGCCATCAGTGAGTCCGGGGCAGGGGGCTACGAGCAGTACTTC.